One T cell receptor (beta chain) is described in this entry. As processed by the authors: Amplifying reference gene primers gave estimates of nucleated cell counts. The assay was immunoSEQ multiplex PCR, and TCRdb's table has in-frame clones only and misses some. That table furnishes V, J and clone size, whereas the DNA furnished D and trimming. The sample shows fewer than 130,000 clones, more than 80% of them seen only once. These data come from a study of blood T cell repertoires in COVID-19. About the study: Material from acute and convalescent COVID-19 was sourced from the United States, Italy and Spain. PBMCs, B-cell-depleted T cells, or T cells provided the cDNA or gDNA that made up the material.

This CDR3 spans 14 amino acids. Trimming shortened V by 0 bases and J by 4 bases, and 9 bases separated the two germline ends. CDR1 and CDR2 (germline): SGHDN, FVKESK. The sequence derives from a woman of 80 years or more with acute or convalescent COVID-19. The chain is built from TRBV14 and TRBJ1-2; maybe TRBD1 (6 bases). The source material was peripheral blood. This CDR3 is CASSQDRDIYGYTF. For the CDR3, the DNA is TGTGCCAGCAGCCAAGACCGGGACATCTATGGCTACACCTTC.